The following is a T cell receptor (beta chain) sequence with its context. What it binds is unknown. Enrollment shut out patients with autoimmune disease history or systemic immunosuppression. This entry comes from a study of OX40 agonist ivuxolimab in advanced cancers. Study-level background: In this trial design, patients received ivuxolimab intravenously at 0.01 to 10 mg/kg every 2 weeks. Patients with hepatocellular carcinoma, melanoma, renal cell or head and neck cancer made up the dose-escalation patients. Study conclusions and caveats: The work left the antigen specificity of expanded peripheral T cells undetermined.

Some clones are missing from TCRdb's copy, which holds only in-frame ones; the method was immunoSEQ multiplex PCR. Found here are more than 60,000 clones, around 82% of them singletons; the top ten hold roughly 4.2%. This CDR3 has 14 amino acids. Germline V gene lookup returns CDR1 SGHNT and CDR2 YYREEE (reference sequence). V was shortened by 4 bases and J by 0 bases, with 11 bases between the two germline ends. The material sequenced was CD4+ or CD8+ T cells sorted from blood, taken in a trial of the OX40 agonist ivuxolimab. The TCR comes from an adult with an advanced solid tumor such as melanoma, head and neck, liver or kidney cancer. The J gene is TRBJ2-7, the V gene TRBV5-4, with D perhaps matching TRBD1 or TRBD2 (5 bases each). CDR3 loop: CASSRDPSSYEQYF. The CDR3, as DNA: TGTGCCAGCAGCCGGGACCCAAGCTCCTACGAGCAGTACTTC.